What follows describes a single TCR beta chain. What it binds is not known. This record comes from a study of T cell repertoires in cytomegalovirus infection. Whole-study findings and limits: CMV carriers with the relevant HLA were identified by cumulative public TCR beta family frequency.

The V end lost 4 bases, the J end lost 1 base, and 19 bases lay between the germline ends. Germline lookup yields CDR1 MNHEY and CDR2 SVGEGT. CDR3 length equals 17 residues. One entry per CDR3 protein, called by TCRdb with MiXCR from the reads. This table has some 500,000 distinct CDR3 sequences, under 45% appearing once. This rearrangement joins TRBV6-2 or TRBV6-3 to TRBJ1-1; tentative D call: TRBD1 (5 bases). This sequence was found in a human donor in good health (CMV status not recorded). Some clones in this sample may be carry-over from other donors' samples. This sample comprised cultured PBMCs, obtained from culture after CMV antigen stimulation. For the CDR3, the DNA is TGTGCCAGCAGTTCTAACGATTTCTACAGGAGGAACACTGAAGCTTTCTTT. This sequence encodes CASSSNDFYRRNTEAFF.